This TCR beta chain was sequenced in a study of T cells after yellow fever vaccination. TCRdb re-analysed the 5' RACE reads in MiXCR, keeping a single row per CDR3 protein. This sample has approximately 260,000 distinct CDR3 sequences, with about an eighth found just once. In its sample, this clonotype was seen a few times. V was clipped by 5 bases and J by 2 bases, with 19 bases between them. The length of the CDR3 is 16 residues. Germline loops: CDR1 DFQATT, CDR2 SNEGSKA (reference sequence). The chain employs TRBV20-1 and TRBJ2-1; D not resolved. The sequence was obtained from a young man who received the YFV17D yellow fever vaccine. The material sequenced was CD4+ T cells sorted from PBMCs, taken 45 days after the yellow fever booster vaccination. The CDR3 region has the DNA TGCAGTGCTTTATCGATCTTTGCCCGTCCCTACAATGAGCAGTTCTTC. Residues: CSALSIFARPYNEQFF.